This TCR beta chain stems from a study of control samples from healthy donors and cancer patients (dated by TCRdb to the early 2020s). About this clone itself: The clone's antigen remains unknown. No quality values exist for individual bases; no much larger clone is one base distant.

The library relied on the immunoSEQ multiplex PCR assay. The table was pulled from immuneACCESS by TCRdb, which kept in-frame rearrangements only. Such tables lose some clones; where checked, under half of the loss comes from unresolved V genes, and the rest has no known cause. The sample table contains some 130,000 clones; only one count was recorded for roughly 90% of them. The top ten clones comprise about 1.9% of the sample. There are 14 amino acids in the CDR3, from cysteine to phenylalanine inclusive. The entry retains the CDR3 DNA only, 42 bases that are in frame from base 1. The V and J ends are trimmed by 1 base and 4 bases, leaving 10 bases between them. CDR1 and CDR2 were assigned from the germline V gene (reference sequence) as LNHNV and YYDKDF.

The sequence was obtained from a woman between 50 and 59 years old in good health. Material: blood. The chain is made from TRBV15 and TRBJ1-1, with a tentative D gene TRBD1 over 5 matching bases. The DNA sequence follows: TGTGCCACCAGCAGAGCGGTAGGGGTCACTGAAGCTTTCTTT. Translated, this gives CATSRAVGVTEAFF.